This section outlines one T cell receptor beta chain sequence together with its context. Its target is not known. J was trimmed by 6 bases and V by 6 bases; bases with no gene match: 9. This CDR3 is built from 16 residues. In germline, CDR1 is LNHDA, CDR2 SQIVND (reference sequence). TCRdb's table, derived via immunoSEQ multiplex PCR, lists solely in-frame clones and lacks some. The table has more than 80,000 clones, 90% to 95% seen once. These data come from a study of OX40 agonist ivuxolimab in advanced cancers. In the study overall: Dose-escalation patients had hepatocellular carcinoma, melanoma, renal cell or head and neck cancer. Earlier treatment with anti-PD-1, anti-PD-L1 or anti-CTLA-4 was permitted, and approximately 38% had received some.

General study results and limits: Certain nonresponding patients likewise had low normalized T-cell clonal expansion.

The V call is TRBV19, the J call TRBJ2-1; 12 nucleotides match TRBD2. The sequence came from an adult with an advanced solid tumor such as melanoma, head and neck, liver or kidney cancer. This specimen consisted of CD4+ or CD8+ T cells sorted from blood, obtained in a trial of the OX40 agonist ivuxolimab. The CDR3 reads CASSNRLAGEPNEQFF. The CDR3 DNA is TGTGCCAGTAGCAATAGACTAGCGGGAGAACCCAATGAGCAGTTCTTC.